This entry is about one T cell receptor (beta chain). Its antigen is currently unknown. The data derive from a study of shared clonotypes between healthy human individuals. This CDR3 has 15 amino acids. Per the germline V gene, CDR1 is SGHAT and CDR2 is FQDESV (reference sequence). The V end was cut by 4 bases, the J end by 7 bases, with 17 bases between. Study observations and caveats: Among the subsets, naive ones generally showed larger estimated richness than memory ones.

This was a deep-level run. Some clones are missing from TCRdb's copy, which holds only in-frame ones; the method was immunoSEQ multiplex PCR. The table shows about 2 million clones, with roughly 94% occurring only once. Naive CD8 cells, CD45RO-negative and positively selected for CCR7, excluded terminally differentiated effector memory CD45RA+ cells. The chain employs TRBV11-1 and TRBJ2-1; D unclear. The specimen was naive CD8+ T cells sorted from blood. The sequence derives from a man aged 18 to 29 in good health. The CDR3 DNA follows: TGTGCCAGCAGCTCCGCGGCGGTGATGATAAATGAGCAGTTCTTC. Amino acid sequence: CASSSAAVMINEQFF.